What follows are 3 T cell receptor beta chains derived from one specimen sequenced in a study of B cell selection in AIRE deficiency. Assay used: immunoSEQ multiplex PCR; TCRdb lists only in-frame clones, some missing. The data hold fewer than 30,000 clones, with approximately 97% observed a single time. Sorting defined conventional CD4 T cells as CD4+CD127+. What was sequenced was conventional CD4+ T cells sorted from PBMCs. Receptors originate from a human donor with AIRE deficiency.

The rearrangement uses TRBV5-6 and TRBJ1-2, with D possibly matching TRBD1 (5 bases). CDR1 is SGHDT, CDR2 YYEEEE, per germline. CDR3 size: 15 residues. V was pared by 1 base and J by 3 bases, with 13 bases between. This CDR3 is CASSLLGGTDYGYTF. As DNA, the CDR3 is TGTGCCAGCAGCTTGCTCGGGGGTACGGACTATGGCTACACCTTC.

The V and J genes are TRBV11-3 and TRBJ2-3; 7 bases line up with TRBD1. Germline V gives CDR1 SGHNT, CDR2 YENEEA. The ends lost 5 bases at V and 2 bases at J; junction bases unmatched: 7. The CDR3 loop spans 15 amino acids. CDR3 residues: CASSLRTGHTDTQYF. CDR3 nucleotides: TGTGCCAGCAGCCTCCGGACAGGCCACACAGATACGCAGTATTTT.

In this sample, this clone turned up a few times. The rearrangement links TRBV27 to TRBJ1-5, with D maybe TRBD1 (6 bases). The germline V and J ends were trimmed by 2 bases and 7 bases, with 9 bases remaining between them. Germline V gives CDR1 MNHEY, CDR2 SMNVEV (reference sequence). The CDR3 extends over 13 amino acids. Here the CDR3 reads CASSLQGTQPQHF. The CDR3, as DNA: TGTGCCAGCAGTTTACAGGGGACCCAGCCCCAGCATTTT.